This T cell receptor (beta chain) was captured by sequencing in a study of blood T cells in healthy people across ages. A second PCR, run for roughly 7 to 12 cycles, used a sample-barcoded 5' primer plus a J-beta primer mix. TCRdb passed the 5' RACE reads through MiXCR, listing each CDR3 protein once. The table has more than 750,000 distinct CDR3 sequences, under 35% seen once. Isolating PBMCs gave at least 6.5 million of these cells per sample. Germline CDR1 reads SGHAT; CDR2 reads FQNNGV. CDR3 size: 14 residues. V lost 4 bases to trimming and J lost 7 bases, with 14 bases between them. The same sample was also studied in work on T cells of mothers and their children. From that report: Barcodes for each sample and 2-4 random nucleotides were added by the M1S primer used in the second PCR.

This TCR was sampled from a woman aged 40 to 55 in good health. This chain connects TRBV11-2 to TRBJ2-4; tentatively, D is TRBD1 (5 bases). The sequencing sample was made of blood. The CDR3 DNA is TGTGCCAGCAGCTGGGGCAGGTTCCAGAACATTCAGTACTTC. Residues: CASSWGRFQNIQYF.